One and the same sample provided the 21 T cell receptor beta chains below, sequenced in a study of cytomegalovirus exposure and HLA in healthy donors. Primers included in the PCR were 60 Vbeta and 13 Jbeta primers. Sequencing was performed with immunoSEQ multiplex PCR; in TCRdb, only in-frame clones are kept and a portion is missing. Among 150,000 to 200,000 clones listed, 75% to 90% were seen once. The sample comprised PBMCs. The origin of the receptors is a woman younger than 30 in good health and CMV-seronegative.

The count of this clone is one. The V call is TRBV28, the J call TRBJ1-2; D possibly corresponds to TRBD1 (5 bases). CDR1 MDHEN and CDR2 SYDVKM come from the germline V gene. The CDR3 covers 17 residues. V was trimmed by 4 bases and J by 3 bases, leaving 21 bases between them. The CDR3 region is CASSSRLGLPGDYGYTF. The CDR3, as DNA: TGTGCCAGCAGTTCCAGACTTGGACTGCCGGGGGACTATGGCTACACCTTC.

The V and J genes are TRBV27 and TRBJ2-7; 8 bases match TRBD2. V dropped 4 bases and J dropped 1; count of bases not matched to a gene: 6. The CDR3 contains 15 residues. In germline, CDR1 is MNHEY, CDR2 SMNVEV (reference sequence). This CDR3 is CASSSAGGMSYEQYF. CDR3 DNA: TGTGCCAGCAGTTCTGCGGGAGGTATGTCCTACGAGCAGTACTTC.

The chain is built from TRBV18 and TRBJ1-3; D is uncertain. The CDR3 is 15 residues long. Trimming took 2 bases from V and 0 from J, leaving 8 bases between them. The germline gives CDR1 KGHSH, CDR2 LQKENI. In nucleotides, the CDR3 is TGTGCCAGCTCACCAATCGCAGACTCTGGAAACACCATATATTTT. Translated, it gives CASSPIADSGNTIYF. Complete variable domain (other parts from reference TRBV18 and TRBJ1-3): NAGVMQNPRHLVRRRGQEARLRCSPMKGHSHVYWYRQLPEEGLKFMVYLQKENIIDESGMPKERFSAEFPKEGPSILRIQQVVRGDSAAYFCASSPIADSGNTIYFGEGSWLTVV.

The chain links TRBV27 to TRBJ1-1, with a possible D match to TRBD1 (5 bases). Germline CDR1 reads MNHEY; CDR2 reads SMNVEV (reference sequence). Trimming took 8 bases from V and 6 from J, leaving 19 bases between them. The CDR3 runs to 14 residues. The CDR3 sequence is CASRPLGGAAEAFF. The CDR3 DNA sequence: TGTGCCAGCCGACCTCTGGGGGGAGCCGCTGAAGCTTTCTTT.

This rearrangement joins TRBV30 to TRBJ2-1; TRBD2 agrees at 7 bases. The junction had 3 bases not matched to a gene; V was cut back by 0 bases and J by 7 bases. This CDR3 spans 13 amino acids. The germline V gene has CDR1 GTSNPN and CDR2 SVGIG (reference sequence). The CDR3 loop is CAWSVLGGNEQFF. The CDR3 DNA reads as TGTGCCTGGAGTGTACTGGGAGGGAATGAGCAGTTCTTC.

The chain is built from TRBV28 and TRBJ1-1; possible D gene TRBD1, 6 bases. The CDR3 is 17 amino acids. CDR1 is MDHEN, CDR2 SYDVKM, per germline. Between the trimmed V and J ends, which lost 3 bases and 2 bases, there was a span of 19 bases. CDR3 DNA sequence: TGTGCCAGCAGTTTGGATGGTTGGGCAGGGGTTAACACTGAAGCTTTCTTT. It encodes CASSLDGWAGVNTEAFF.

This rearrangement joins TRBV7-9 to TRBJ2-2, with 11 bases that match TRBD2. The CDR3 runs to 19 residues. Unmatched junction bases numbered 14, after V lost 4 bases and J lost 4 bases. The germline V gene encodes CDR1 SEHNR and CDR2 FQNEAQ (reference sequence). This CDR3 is CASSSSDPGLADLTGELFF. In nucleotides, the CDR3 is TGTGCCAGCAGCTCCTCAGACCCGGGACTAGCGGACCTCACCGGGGAGCTGTTTTTT. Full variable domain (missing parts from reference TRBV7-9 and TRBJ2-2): DTGVSQNPRHKITKRGQNVTFRCDPISEHNRLYWYRQTLGQGPEFLTYFQNEAQLEKSRLLSDRFSAERPKGSFSTLEIQRTEQGDSAMYLCASSSSDPGLADLTGELFFGEGSRLTVL.

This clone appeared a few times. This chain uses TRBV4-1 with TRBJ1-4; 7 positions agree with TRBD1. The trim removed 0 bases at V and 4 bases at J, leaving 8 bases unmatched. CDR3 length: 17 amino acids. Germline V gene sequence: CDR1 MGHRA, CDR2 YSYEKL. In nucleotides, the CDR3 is TGCGCCAGCAGCCAAGATTCCGGGACAGCAATTAATGAAAAACTGTTTTTT. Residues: CASSQDSGTAINEKLFF.

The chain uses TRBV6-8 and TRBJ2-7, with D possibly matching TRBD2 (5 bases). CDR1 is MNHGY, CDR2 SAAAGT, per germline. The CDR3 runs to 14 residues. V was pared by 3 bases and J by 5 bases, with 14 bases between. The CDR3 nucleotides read TGTGCCAGCAGTTATCGACTAATTTTTAACGAGCAGTACTTC. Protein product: CASSYRLIFNEQYF.

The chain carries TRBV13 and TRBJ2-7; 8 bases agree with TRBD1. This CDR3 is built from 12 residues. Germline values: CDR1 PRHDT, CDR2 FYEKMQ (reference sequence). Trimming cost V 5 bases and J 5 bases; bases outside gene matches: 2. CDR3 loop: CASSRTGHEQYF. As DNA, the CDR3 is TGTGCCAGCAGCCGGACAGGGCACGAGCAGTACTTC.

CDR3 nucleotides: TGTGCCAGCAGTTCCCTTGGTAGCGGGGGGGTGGATACGCAGTATTTT. This codes for CASSSLGSGGVDTQYF. The chain joins TRBV27 to TRBJ2-3; 11 bases are a match to TRBD2. Germline CDR1 is MNHEY and CDR2 is SMNVEV (reference sequence). The CDR3 has 16 residues. The ends lost 4 bases at V and 6 bases at J; junction bases unmatched: 9.

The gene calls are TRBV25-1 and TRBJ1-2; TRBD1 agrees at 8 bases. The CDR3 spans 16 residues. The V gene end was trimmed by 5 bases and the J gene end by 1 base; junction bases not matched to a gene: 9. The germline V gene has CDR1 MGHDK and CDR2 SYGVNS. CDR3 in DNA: TGTGCCAGCAGTAAAACAGGGGGTTACTTTAACTATGGCTACACCTTC. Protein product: CASSKTGGYFNYGYTF.

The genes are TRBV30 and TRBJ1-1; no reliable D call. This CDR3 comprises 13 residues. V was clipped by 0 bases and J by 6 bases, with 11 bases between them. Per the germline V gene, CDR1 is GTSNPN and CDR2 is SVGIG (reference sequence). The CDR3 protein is CAWSVGGNSEAFF. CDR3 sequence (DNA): TGTGCCTGGAGTGTAGGCGGAAATTCTGAAGCTTTCTTT.

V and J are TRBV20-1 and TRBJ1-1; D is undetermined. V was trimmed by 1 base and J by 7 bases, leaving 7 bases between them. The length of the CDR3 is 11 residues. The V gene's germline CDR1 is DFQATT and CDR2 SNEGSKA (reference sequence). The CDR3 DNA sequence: TGCAGTGCTAGAGTTGAGGTTGAAGCTTTCTTT. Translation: CSARVEVEAFF.

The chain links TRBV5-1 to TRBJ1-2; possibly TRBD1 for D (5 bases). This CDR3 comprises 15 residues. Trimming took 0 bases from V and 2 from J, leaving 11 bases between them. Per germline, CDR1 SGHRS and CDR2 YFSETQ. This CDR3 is CASSLGQLINYGYTF. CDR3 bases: TGCGCCAGCAGCTTGGGACAGCTTATAAACTATGGCTACACCTTC.

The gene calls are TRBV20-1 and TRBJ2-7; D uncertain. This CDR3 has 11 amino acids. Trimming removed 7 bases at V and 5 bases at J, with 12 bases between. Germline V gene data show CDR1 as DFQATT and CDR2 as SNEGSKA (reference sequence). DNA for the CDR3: TGCAGTGGCGGTCTTTCCCACGAGCAGTACTTC. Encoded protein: CSGGLSHEQYF.

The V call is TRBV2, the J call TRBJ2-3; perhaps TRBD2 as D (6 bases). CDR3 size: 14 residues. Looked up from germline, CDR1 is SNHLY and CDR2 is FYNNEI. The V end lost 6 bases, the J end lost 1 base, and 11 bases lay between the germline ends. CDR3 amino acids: CASSAGLGTDTQYF. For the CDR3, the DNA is TGTGCCAGCAGCGCGGGACTCGGCACAGATACGCAGTATTTT. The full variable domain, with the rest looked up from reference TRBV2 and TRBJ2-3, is EPEVTQTPSHQVTQMGQEVILRCVPISNHLYFYWYRQILGQKVEFLVSFYNNEISEKSEIFDDQFSVERPDGSNFTLKIRSTKLEDSAMYFCASSAGLGTDTQYFGPGTRLTVL.

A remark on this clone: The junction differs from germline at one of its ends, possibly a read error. The CDR3 here is CAGSQEITSYEQYF. The DNA for the CDR3 is TGCGCCGGCAGCCAAGAAATTACTTCCTACGAGCAGTACTTC. The rearrangement links TRBV4-1 to TRBJ2-7; D is unresolved. Germline V CDR1 and CDR2: MGHRA, YSYEKL. CDR3 size: 14 residues.

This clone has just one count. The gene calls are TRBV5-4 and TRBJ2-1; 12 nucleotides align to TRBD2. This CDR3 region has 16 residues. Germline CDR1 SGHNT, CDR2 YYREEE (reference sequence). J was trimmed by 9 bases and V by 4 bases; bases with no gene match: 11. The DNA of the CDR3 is TGTGCCAGCAGCGTTATGACTAGCGGGAGAGCCCGTGAGCAGTTCTTC. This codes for CASSVMTSGRAREQFF.

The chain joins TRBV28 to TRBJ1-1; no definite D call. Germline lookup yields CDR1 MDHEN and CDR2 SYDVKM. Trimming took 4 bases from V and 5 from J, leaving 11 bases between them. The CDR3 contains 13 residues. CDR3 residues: CASSSRVRTEAFF. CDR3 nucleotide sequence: TGTGCCAGCAGTTCGAGGGTAAGGACTGAAGCTTTCTTT.

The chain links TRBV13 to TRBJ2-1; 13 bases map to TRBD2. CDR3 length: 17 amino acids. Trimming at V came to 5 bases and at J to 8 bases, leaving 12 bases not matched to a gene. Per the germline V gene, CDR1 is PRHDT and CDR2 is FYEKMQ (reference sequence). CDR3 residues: CASSPEGTSGAFHEQFF. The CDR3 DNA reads TGTGCCAGCAGCCCAGAAGGGACTAGCGGGGCTTTCCATGAGCAGTTCTTC.